By share, the clone carrying this T cell receptor (beta chain) counts as medium-sized (0.01 to 0.1%). From the PCR reads, TCRdb called clonotypes with MiXCR, one entry per CDR3 protein. Seen here are about 25,000 distinct CDR3 sequences, 40% to 65% observed once, and the top ten hold 20% to 25%. Trimming pared 0 bases from V and 2 bases from J, leaving 6 bases between. This CDR3 has 14 residues. Looked up from germline, CDR1 is MNHNS and CDR2 is SASEGT. This sample is drawn from a study of CD4 and CD8 cells across lung adenocarcinoma regions. The patients had localized lung adenocarcinoma, a non-small cell subtype.

This TCR was sampled from a male donor with lung adenocarcinoma. The CD4 and CD8 labels of this study may be unreliable. The sequencing sample was made of CD4+ T cells from the center of a lung tumor. The chain joins TRBV6-1 to TRBJ2-3, with D unresolved. In DNA, the CDR3 is TGTGCCAGCAGTGAAGCTGGGCCCACAGATACGCAGTATTTT. Translated, it gives CASSEAGPTDTQYF.